This TCR beta chain was sequenced in a study of low-dose radiotherapy and immunotherapy resistance in tumors. The time point denotes: after trial treatment. Treatment noted: LDRT plus nivolumab, ipilimumab, low-dose cyclophosphamide and aspirin (RACIN trial). This clonotype appeared many times. Primers targeting TRAV and TRBV primed first-strand cDNA, covering alpha and beta chains. The TCRs were subjected to amplification over approximately 20 PCR cycles employing a constant-region primer in conjunction with a V-primer adapter. TCRdb called the reads again in MiXCR, with one record for every CDR3 protein. The table lists about 91,000 distinct CDR3 sequences, 20% to 25% of them singletons. The V gene lost 2 bases and the J gene lost 6 bases, with 11 bases spanning the gap. This CDR3 has 13 residues. Germline V gene sequence: CDR1 SGHNT, CDR2 YENEEA.

The source material was PBMCs, sampled after low-dose radiotherapy plus immunotherapy. This TCR came from a female donor with ovarian cancer. This rearrangement joins TRBV11-3 to TRBJ2-7, with unresolved D. The CDR3, as DNA: TGTGCCAGCAGCTTAAGGGTTAATATCGAGCAGTACTTC. This gives the protein CASSLRVNIEQYF.